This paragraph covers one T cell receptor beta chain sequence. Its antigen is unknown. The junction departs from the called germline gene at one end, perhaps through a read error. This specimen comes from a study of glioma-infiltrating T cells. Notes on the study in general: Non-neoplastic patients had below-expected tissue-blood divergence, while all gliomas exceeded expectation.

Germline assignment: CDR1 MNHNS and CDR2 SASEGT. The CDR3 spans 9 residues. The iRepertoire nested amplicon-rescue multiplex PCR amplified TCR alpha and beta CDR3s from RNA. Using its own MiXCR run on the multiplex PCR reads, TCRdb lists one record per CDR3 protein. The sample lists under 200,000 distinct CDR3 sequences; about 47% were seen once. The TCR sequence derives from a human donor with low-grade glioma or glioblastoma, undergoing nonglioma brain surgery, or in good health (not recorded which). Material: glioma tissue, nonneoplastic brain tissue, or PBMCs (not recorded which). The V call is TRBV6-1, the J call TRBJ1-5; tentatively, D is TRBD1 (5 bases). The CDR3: CASTDLGDF. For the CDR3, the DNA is TGTGCCAGCACTGATTTAGGGGATTTT.